The 16 T cell receptor beta chains listed next were all sequenced from one sample in a study of blood T cell repertoires in COVID-19. Produced via immunoSEQ multiplex PCR; TCRdb's table is partial and in-frame only. The table includes fewer than 250,000 clones, 88% detected once. The material sequenced was peripheral blood. These receptors all come from a man aged 70-80 years with acute or convalescent COVID-19.

This clone was recorded only once. The chain uses TRBV21-1 and TRBJ2-1; TRBD1 is the table's D call and was not checked against the DNA. TRBV21-1 is reported as a pseudogene. This CDR3 is 16 amino acids long. CDR3 nucleotide sequence: TGTGCCAGCAGCAAAGACGCCGGACAACCCTACAATGAGCAGTTCTTC. Translation gives CASSKDAGQPYNEQFF.

The chain joins TRBV7-2 to TRBJ2-7; TRBD1 matches 9 bases. Per germline, CDR1 SGHTA and CDR2 FQGNSA. V lost 5 bases to trimming and J lost 3 bases; unmatched junction nucleotides: 5. CDR3 length: 14 residues. DNA for the CDR3: TGTGCCAGCAGCCAACAGGGGGCCCACTACGAGCAGTACTTC. Translation gives CASSQQGAHYEQYF.

The chain employs TRBV24-1 and TRBJ2-6; tentatively, D is TRBD2 (6 bases). Trimming took 2 bases from V and 0 from J, leaving 16 bases between them. There are 19 residues in the CDR3. The V gene's germline CDR1 is KGHDR and CDR2 SFDVKD. CDR3 region: CATSDSGLGRDSGANVLTF. CDR3 bases: TGTGCCACCAGTGATTCGGGACTCGGACGGGACTCTGGGGCCAACGTCCTGACTTTC.

CDR3 nucleotide sequence: TGTGCCAGCAGCCCACGTAGGACAGGGTCCTACAATGAGCAGTTCTTC. This encodes CASSPRRTGSYNEQFF. V and J are TRBV7-3 and TRBJ2-1; 8 positions agree with TRBD1. Germline CDR1 is SGHTA and CDR2 is FQGTGA. Trimming took 5 bases from V and 1 from J; bases not matched to a gene: 7. This CDR3 is built from 16 residues.

DNA for the CDR3: TGTGCCAGCAGTTACTCTGGGACTAGCGGGAGTTGGATAGAGACCCAGTACTTC. It translates to CASSYSGTSGSWIETQYF. This rearrangement joins TRBV6-2 or TRBV6-3 to TRBJ2-5, with 14 bases identical to TRBD2. The junction had 7 bases not matched to a gene; V was cut back by 0 bases and J by 4 bases. The CDR3 has 18 residues. From germline, CDR1 is MNHEY and CDR2 SVGEGT.

CDR3 coding DNA: TGTGCCACCAGTGAAAGCGGAGGCACAGATACGCAGTATTTT. It encodes CATSESGGTDTQYF. The J gene is TRBJ2-3, the V gene TRBV24-1; weak D call: TRBD2 (5 bases). Deletions cut 4 bases from V and 1 base from J, with 8 bases between. This CDR3 spans 14 amino acids. Germline values: CDR1 KGHDR, CDR2 SFDVKD.

This clone occurred once. The chain is built from TRBV27 and TRBJ1-3; D is possibly TRBD1 (6 bases). The germline gives CDR1 MNHEY, CDR2 SMNVEV (reference sequence). The CDR3 consists of 17 residues. Trimming shortened V by 2 bases and J by 0 bases, and 14 bases separated the two germline ends. In nucleotides, the CDR3 is TGTGCCAGCAGTTTAACCCCGGACAGTGCCTCTGGAAACACCATATATTTT. Residues: CASSLTPDSASGNTIYF.

The chain is built from TRBV9 and TRBJ1-3; a weak D match, TRBD1 (5 bases). The CDR3 spans 16 residues. The V end was cut by 5 bases, the J end by 0 bases, with 15 bases between. Germline V gives CDR1 SGDLS, CDR2 YYNGEE. The CDR3 nucleotides are TGTGCCAGCAGTAAAGACAGAGTTTTCTCTGGAAACACCATATATTTT. Translated, it gives CASSKDRVFSGNTIYF.

The V and J genes are TRBV7-9 and TRBJ2-1, with a tentative D call TRBD2 (5 bases). This CDR3 has 14 amino acids. V was cut by 6 bases and J by 9 bases, with 18 bases left in between. Germline-derived CDR1 and CDR2 are SEHNR and FQNEAQ (reference sequence). The CDR3 protein is CASSPDWEFSEQFF. CDR3 sequence (DNA): TGTGCCAGCAGTCCGGACTGGGAGTTCAGTGAGCAGTTCTTC.

This rearrangement joins TRBV11-2 to TRBJ1-6; D uncertain. The CDR3 loop spans 16 amino acids. V was shortened by 3 bases and J by 10 bases, with 19 bases between the two germline ends. Germline V CDR1 and CDR2: SGHAT, FQNNGV. CDR3 coding DNA: TGTGCCAGCAGCTTTAGGGTGCGGGCTACGGACTCACCCCTCCACTTT. It is translated as CASSFRVRATDSPLHF.

The chain is built from TRBV5-1 and TRBJ2-5; D unclear. V lost 1 base and J 1 base, leaving 8 bases between the germline ends. Germline V gene lookup returns CDR1 SGHRS and CDR2 YFSETQ. The CDR3 contains 14 residues. The CDR3: CASSLPEIQETQYF. In nucleotides, the CDR3 is TGCGCCAGCAGCTTGCCGGAGATCCAAGAGACCCAGTACTTC.

The V call is TRBV4-1, the J call TRBJ2-1; 8 nucleotides match TRBD2. Germline V gene lookup returns CDR1 MGHRA and CDR2 YSYEKL. V dropped 3 bases and J dropped 9; count of bases not matched to a gene: 13. This CDR3 comprises 16 residues. Here the CDR3 reads CASSQGGLGLGSEQFF. The CDR3 nucleotides are TGCGCCAGCAGCCAGGGGGGACTAGGTCTGGGTAGTGAGCAGTTCTTC.

The gene calls are TRBV19 and TRBJ2-7; 10 bases fit TRBD2. V lost 3 bases to trimming and J lost 2 bases; unmatched junction nucleotides: 7. The CDR3 extends over 16 amino acids. Germline V CDR1 and CDR2: LNHDA, SQIVND (reference sequence). The CDR3 DNA reads TGTGCCAGTAGTATTTCCCTAGCGGGAGTGACCTACGAGCAGTACTTC. It codes for CASSISLAGVTYEQYF.

V is TRBV6-5 and J is TRBJ2-1; 8 positions agree with TRBD2. V lost 6 bases to trimming and J lost 9 bases; unmatched junction nucleotides: 10. Germline-derived CDR1 and CDR2 are MNHEY and SVGAGI. This CDR3 region has 14 residues. This CDR3 reads CASRITNGGGEQFF. DNA of the CDR3: TGTGCCAGCAGAATCACTAACGGGGGGGGTGAGCAGTTCTTC.

This clone was seen a single time. V and J are TRBV7-2 and TRBJ2-1, with a weak D call TRBD2 (6 bases). Trimming shortened V by 5 bases and J by 4 bases, and 15 bases separated the two germline ends. The V gene's germline CDR1 is SGHTA and CDR2 FQGNSA. This CDR3 is built from 15 residues. The CDR3 protein is CASSRGSGVYNEQFF. CDR3 coding DNA: TGTGCCAGCAGCCGCGGGTCGGGGGTATACAATGAGCAGTTCTTC. Together with reference TRBV7-2 and TRBJ2-1, the CDR3 gives the full variable domain: GAGVSQSPSNKVTEKGKDVELRCDPISGHTALYWYRQSLGQGLEFLIYFQGNSAPDKSGLPSDRFSAERTGGSVSTLTIQRTQQEDSAVYLCASSRGSGVYNEQFFGPGTRLTVL.

The rearrangement links TRBV19 to TRBJ2-7; 7 bases fit TRBD2. Germline V gene lookup returns CDR1 LNHDA and CDR2 SQIVND (reference sequence). V lost 7 bases, J lost 6 bases, and 12 bases stayed unmatched. This CDR3 has 14 amino acids. CDR3 nucleotides: TGTGCCAGTAAGGCAGGACTAGTTATTGGCGAGCAGTACTTC. This translates into CASKAGLVIGEQYF.